The TCR beta chain described here comes from a study of tumor-infiltrating lymphocytes in primary liver carcinoma. For the study at large: T1-T3 N0M0 was the stage of the tumors, which were about 4.2 to 11 cm across.

Points on this clonotype: Antigen unknown.

Unsorted whole blood supplied the blood RNA, and germline DNA was isolated too. With a constant-region primer, TCR beta cDNA was made from about 0.55 ug of total RNA. Each TCR beta library was derived from three nested multiplex PCR rounds that employed slightly modified ARM-PCR. One entry per CDR3 protein results from TCRdb running MiXCR on the multiplex PCR reads. The table lists about 180,000 distinct CDR3 sequences, about 60% of them singletons. Study-level findings and limits: Tumor-adjacent and tumor-blood pairs shared less of their repertoires than tumor region pairs shared.

This sequence originates from a man between 40 and 49 years old with primary liver carcinoma and hepatitis B virus infection. Sequencing was performed on peripheral blood.

CDR3 sequence reads: CTSSQARPSSYEQYF. The CDR3 coding sequence is TGCACCAGCAGCCAAGCTAGACCGAGCTCCTACGAGCAGTACTTC. The chain uses TRBV1 and TRBJ2-7. TRBV1 is described as a pseudogene. The CDR3 runs 15 residues.